Listed here are 21 T cell receptor beta chains from one sample, sequenced in a study of blood T cell repertoires in COVID-19. Libraries were prepared by immunoSEQ multiplex PCR; TCRdb keeps only in-frame clonotypes and omits some of them. The data contain about 240,000 clones, around 90% of them singletons. The sample consisted of peripheral blood. The receptors were sampled from a man aged 55-75 years who had recovered from COVID-19.

The genes are TRBV5-1 and TRBJ1-6; no reliable D call. Deletions cut 0 bases from V and 0 bases from J, with 7 bases between. Looked up from germline, CDR1 is SGHRS and CDR2 is YFSETQ. This CDR3 comprises 16 residues. CDR3 sequence: CASSLGASSYNSPLHF. The CDR3 region has the DNA TGCGCCAGCAGCTTGGGGGCCAGCTCCTATAATTCACCCCTCCACTTT.

There are a few counts of this clone. The chain joins TRBV7-8 to TRBJ2-7, with 11 bases aligning to TRBD2. V dropped 4 bases and J dropped 4; count of bases not matched to a gene: 6. Germline loops: CDR1 SGHVS, CDR2 FQNEAQ. The CDR3 contains 15 residues. The CDR3 bases are TGTGCCAGCAGCTCCCTAACTAGCGGGGGTTACGAGCAGTACTTC. This codes for CASSSLTSGGYEQYF.

There are a few counts of this clone. The genes are TRBV11-2 and TRBJ1-1; D is unresolved. V was cut by 4 bases and J by 0 bases, with 3 bases left in between. CDR3 length: 12 amino acids. Germline assignment: CDR1 SGHAT and CDR2 FQNNGV. The CDR3, as DNA: TGTGCCAGCAGCTCCGTGAACACTGAAGCTTTCTTT. Its translation is CASSSVNTEAFF.

V and J are TRBV5-5 and TRBJ2-2; D is undetermined. V lost 3 bases to trimming and J lost 8 bases, with 8 bases between them. The CDR3 consists of 12 residues. Germline CDR1 and CDR2: SGHKS and YYEKEE (reference sequence). The CDR3 is CASSWSWGELFF. CDR3 DNA: TGTGCCAGCAGCTGGAGTTGGGGGGAGCTGTTTTTT.

This sequence joins TRBV7-2 and TRBJ2-5, with D maybe TRBD2 (6 bases). The CDR3 spans 15 residues. Germline loops: CDR1 SGHTA, CDR2 FQGNSA. The ends were cut back, 3 bases at V and 1 base at J, with 12 bases in the middle. CDR3 sequence (DNA): TGTGCCAGCAGCTTCTTTGCGGGGTTCCAAGAGACCCAGTACTTC. Its translation: CASSFFAGFQETQYF.

The V call is TRBV12-3 or TRBV12-4, the J call TRBJ2-7; D not certain. Trimming removed 3 bases from V and 7 bases from J, with 13 bases in between. The CDR3 consists of 13 residues. CDR3 residues: CASSLNRRREQYV. CDR3 DNA: TGTGCCAGCAGTTTGAATAGGCGGCGGGAGCAGTACGTC.

The gene calls are TRBV3-1 (or the pseudogene TRBV3-2) and TRBJ1-5; D remains unclear. The germline V gene encodes CDR1 LGHDT and CDR2 YNNKEL (reference sequence). The germline V and J ends were trimmed by 1 base and 5 bases, with 6 bases remaining between them. This CDR3 spans 13 amino acids. As DNA, the CDR3 is TGTGCCAGCAGCCAAGGAGCGGATCAGCCCCAGCATTTT. As protein: CASSQGADQPQHF.

The rearrangement joins TRBV27 to TRBJ1-2; 8 nucleotides match TRBD1. The J segment lost 4 bases and the V segment lost 5 bases, leaving 6 bases of the junction unmatched. The germline gives CDR1 MNHEY, CDR2 SMNVEV (reference sequence). This CDR3 has 14 amino acids. CDR3 in DNA: TGTGCCAGCAGTAATGCAGGGGGCAGCTATGGCTACACCTTC. It codes for CASSNAGGSYGYTF.

V usage is TRBV4-2 and J usage is TRBJ2-5, with 8 bases lining up with TRBD1. Per germline, CDR1 LGHNA and CDR2 YNFKEQ. The CDR3 is made up of 15 amino acids. The V gene end was trimmed by 7 bases and the J gene end by 0 bases; junction bases not matched to a gene: 7. Here the CDR3 reads CASNGQGRDQETQYF. The CDR3 DNA reads TGTGCCAGCAACGGACAGGGCAGAGACCAAGAGACCCAGTACTTC.

The gene calls are TRBV7-2 and TRBJ2-3; no firm D call. The V gene lost 5 bases and the J gene lost 6 bases, with 9 bases spanning the gap. The CDR3 sequence is 12 residues long. Germline V gives CDR1 SGHTA, CDR2 FQGNSA. CDR3 protein: CASSGPADTQYF. The CDR3 DNA reads as TGTGCCAGCAGCGGTCCCGCGGATACGCAGTATTTT.

This clone has a handful of counts. The rearrangement joins TRBV5-1 to TRBJ2-7; 10 bases are a match to TRBD1. Germline CDR1 reads SGHRS; CDR2 reads YFSETQ. This CDR3 has 15 amino acids. The junction had 5 bases not matched to a gene; V was cut back by 0 bases and J by 5 bases. For the CDR3, the DNA is TGCGCCAGCAGCTTGGAAGGGGACAGGGGCCACGAGCAGTACTTC. Translation: CASSLEGDRGHEQYF.

The V gene is TRBV3-1 (or the pseudogene TRBV3-2), the J gene TRBJ2-3, with TRBD2 matching over 9 bases. V shed 6 bases, J shed 5 bases, and the junction held 3 bases outside the gene matches. Germline CDR1 is LGHDT and CDR2 is YNNKEL (reference sequence). CDR3 length equals 13 residues. Here the CDR3 reads CASRASGVDTQYF. In nucleotides, the CDR3 is TGTGCCAGCAGGGCTAGCGGGGTAGATACGCAGTATTTT.

This chain uses TRBV28 with TRBJ1-6; no clear D gene. With 2 bases removed from V and 9 bases from J, the gap between germline ends came to 5 bases. The CDR3 totals 12 residues. CDR1 is MDHEN, CDR2 SYDVKM, per germline. For the CDR3, the DNA is TGTGCCAGCAGTTTAACTGCTTCACCCCTCCACTTT. Translation gives CASSLTASPLHF.

This chain connects TRBV27 to TRBJ1-1, with no clear D. The CDR3 sequence is 12 residues long. Germline V lookup: CDR1 MNHEY, CDR2 SMNVEV (reference sequence). Trimming took 3 bases from V and 6 from J, leaving 8 bases between them. CDR3 DNA: TGTGCCAGCAGTTTTCTAGGCGCTGAAGCTTTCTTT. Translating gives CASSFLGAEAFF.

The J gene is TRBJ1-2, the V gene TRBV3-1 (or the pseudogene TRBV3-2); no clear D. The CDR3 sequence is 13 residues long. CDR1 and CDR2 (germline): LGHDT, YNNKEL (reference sequence). V gave up 1 base and J gave up 10 bases, with 13 bases separating them. The CDR3 sequence is CASSQVVQTDYTF. CDR3 DNA: TGTGCCAGCAGCCAAGTAGTCCAGACTGACTACACCTTC.

The chain uses TRBV9 and TRBJ2-2; TRBD1 matches 7 bases. Trimming at V came to 0 bases and at J to 4 bases, leaving 6 bases not matched to a gene. The CDR3 consists of 16 residues. The germline CDR1 and CDR2 sequences are SGDLS and YYNGEE. As DNA, the CDR3 is TGTGCCAGCAGCGTAGGTTTAGGGGGCGGCACCGGGGAGCTGTTTTTT. Its protein product is CASSVGLGGGTGELFF.

This clone was picked up one time. V is TRBV19 and J is TRBJ2-2; 9 nucleotides match TRBD1. The trim removed 4 bases at V and 4 bases at J, leaving 13 bases unmatched. The germline CDR1 and CDR2 sequences are LNHDA and SQIVND (reference sequence). This CDR3 spans 18 amino acids. CDR3 amino acids: CASSRAAGTGLSTGELFF. In nucleotides, the CDR3 is TGTGCCAGTAGTAGGGCCGCCGGGACAGGGTTAAGCACCGGGGAGCTGTTTTTT.

The chain recombines TRBV5-6 with TRBJ2-7; 8 bases are shared with TRBD1. V gave up 3 bases and J gave up 3 bases; unmatched junction bases: 5. There are 14 residues in the CDR3. CDR1 SGHDT and CDR2 YYEEEE come from the germline V gene. CDR3 residues: CASSYRGLNYEQYF. The CDR3 coding sequence is TGTGCCAGCAGCTACAGGGGGTTAAACTACGAGCAGTACTTC.

The chain combines TRBV6-5 with TRBJ1-1; 7 bases map to TRBD1. This CDR3 spans 13 amino acids. The J segment lost 3 bases and the V segment lost 6 bases, leaving 4 bases of the junction unmatched. Germline V gene sequence: CDR1 MNHEY, CDR2 SVGAGI. The CDR3 nucleotides are TGTGCCAGCAGCAACGACAGGGACACTGAAGCTTTCTTT. Protein product: CASSNDRDTEAFF.

In DNA form, the CDR3 reads TGTGCCATCAGTGAGACCCACCCACAGGGGTCGGGTGAAAAACTGTTTTTT. Translating gives CAISETHPQGSGEKLFF. V gene TRBV10-3 combines with J gene TRBJ1-4; 7 bases are shared with TRBD1. This CDR3 spans 17 amino acids. Trimming took 2 bases from V and 7 from J; bases not matched to a gene: 13. Germline-derived CDR1 and CDR2 are ENHRY and SYGVKD.

This chain joins TRBV12-3 or TRBV12-4 and TRBJ2-3, with unresolved D. This CDR3 region has 12 residues. Trimming left V 1 base short and J 6 bases short, with 5 bases between. The CDR3 coding sequence is TGTGCCAGCAGTTTAGACACGGATACGCAGTATTTT. It encodes CASSLDTDTQYF.